This TCR beta chain appears in the sequencing data of a study of blood T cells in healthy people across ages. Study results and limitations: Diversity estimated from one million T cells was considered an underestimate. Long-lived and aged donors differed, with more naive CD4+ cells and higher diversity in the long-lived.

This clonotype has just a few counts. Its target is not known. The second PCR ran about 6 to 12 cycles with a sample-barcoded 5' primer and J-beta primers. From each sample, at least 2.5 million paired-end reads containing CDR3 were obtained. Via MiXCR, TCRdb re-called the 5' RACE reads, giving one row per CDR3 protein. The table has about 1.6 million distinct CDR3 sequences, about 32% seen once; the top ten hold about 11%. Losses at the gene ends were 8 bases for V and 8 bases for J; bases not matched to a gene: 6. The germline gives CDR1 SGHTA, CDR2 FQGTGA. CDR3 length equals 13 residues. What was sequenced was blood. The source is a woman aged 25 to 39 in good health. This chain connects TRBV7-3 to TRBJ1-4, with 9 positions matching TRBD1. CDR3: CASAQGAKEKLFF. CDR3 nucleotide sequence: TGTGCCAGCGCACAGGGGGCCAAAGAAAAACTGTTTTTT. The whole variable domain, filled in from reference TRBV7-3 and TRBJ1-4, reads GAGVSQTPSNKVTEKGKYVELRCDPISGHTALYWYRQSLGQGPEFLIYFQGTGAADDSGLPNDRFFAVRPEGSVSTLKIQRTERGDSAVYLCASAQGAKEKLFFGSGTQLSVL.